A selection of T cell receptor beta chains follows, all from one sample in a study of control samples from healthy donors and cancer patients. Repertoires were generated with immunoSEQ multiplex PCR, while TCRdb's copy carries only in-frame clones and drops some. Among under 300,000 clones listed, about four fifths were seen once. The sample was PBMCs. These receptors originate from a woman in her sixties or seventies with lung cancer. Both conserved end residues are part of each CDR3. Each record gives: CDR3 length, J gene, D gene, V gene, clone size, CDR3 protein, CDR3 DNA. The D gene is left open where the match is weak. Part of the rows lack a size; the others show once, few, many or a class for expanded clones.

13 TRBJ2-7 TRBD2 TRBV6-5 - CASSFGLAGEQYF TGTGCCAGCAGTTTTGGACTAGCAGGGGAGCAGTACTTC
13 TRBJ2-1 - TRBV27 once CASSPSTSLEKFF TGTGCCAGCAGTCCCTCCACTAGCCTGGAAAAGTTCTTC
13 TRBJ1-2 TRBD1 TRBV18 - CASSPEGAYGYTF TGTGCCAGCTCACCAGAGGGGGCTTATGGCTACACCTTC
15 TRBJ1-4 TRBD1 TRBV5-1 - CASSPPGTGLEKLFF TGCGCCAGCAGCCCTCCCGGGACAGGGCTAGAAAAACTGTTTTTT
14 TRBJ2-7 - TRBV11-2 - CASSAYGENGYEYF TGTGCCAGCAGCGCATACGGTGAAAATGGTTATGAGTACTTC
14 TRBJ1-2 - TRBV7-2 - CASSLGAELYGYTF TGTGCCAGCAGCTTAGGGGCAGAGCTCTATGGCTACACCTTC
16 TRBJ1-2 - TRBV14 - CASSPNRDSIYYGYTF TGTGCCAGCAGCCCGAACCGGGATAGCATTTACTATGGCTACACCTTC
12 TRBJ1-3 - TRBV3-1/TRBV3-2 - CASSQVGNTIYF TGTGCCAGCAGCCAAGTTGGAAACACCATATATTTT
18 TRBJ1-4 TRBD1 TRBV27 - CASSQQFRGGSVNEKLFF TGTGCCAGCAGTCAACAGTTCAGGGGGGGGTCCGTTAATGAAAAACTGTTTTTT
16 TRBJ1-1 - TRBV28 - CASSRDHRLLNTEAFF TGTGCCAGCAGCCGGGACCACAGGTTATTGAACACTGAAGCTTTCTTT
16 TRBJ2-1 TRBD2 TRBV5-5 - CASRGAGLAGVNEQFF TGTGCCAGCAGAGGAGCAGGACTAGCGGGAGTTAATGAGCAGTTCTTC
14 TRBJ1-1 - TRBV5-4 - CASSPRDLEAEAFF TGTGCCAGCAGCCCAAGGGACTTAGAGGCTGAAGCTTTCTTT
13 TRBJ1-2 - TRBV6-1 few CASSESQLYGYTF TGTGCCAGCAGTGAGTCGCAGCTCTATGGCTACACCTTC
14 TRBJ2-2 - TRBV19 - CASSLERRTGELFF TGTGCCAGTAGTTTAGAGCGTCGGACCGGGGAGCTGTTTTTT
15 TRBJ1-2 TRBD1 TRBV6-6 - CASSYPPGQGQGYTF TGTGCCAGCAGTTACCCCCCTGGACAGGGTCAAGGCTACACCTTC
14 TRBJ2-7 TRBD2 TRBV10-3 - CAITSSSGSYEQYF TGTGCCATCACCTCTTCTAGCGGGTCCTACGAGCAGTACTTC
15 TRBJ1-2 TRBD1 TRBV3-1/TRBV3-2 - CASSPTGGEGYGYTF TGTGCCAGCAGCCCTACAGGGGGGGAAGGCTATGGCTACACCTTC
16 TRBJ1-1 - TRBV6-5 - CASSSQGADWNPEAFF TGTGCCAGCAGTTCACAAGGGGCGGATTGGAATCCCGAAGCTTTCTTT
14 TRBJ1-1 TRBD1 TRBV5-1 - CASSLQGARAEAFF TGCGCCAGCAGCCTCCAGGGGGCTAGGGCTGAAGCTTTCTTT
14 TRBJ2-7 - TRBV11-3 - CASSSQGIAGEQYF TGTGCCAGCAGTTCTCAGGGAATTGCGGGCGAGCAGTACTTC
17 TRBJ2-2 TRBD2 TRBV7-3 - CASSFRLAGGPTGELFF TGTGCCAGCAGCTTCAGATTAGCGGGAGGTCCCACCGGGGAGCTGTTTTTT
12 TRBJ1-1 - TRBV3-1/TRBV3-2 - CASSHWGTEAFF TGTGCCAGCAGCCACTGGGGCACTGAAGCTTTCTTT
13 TRBJ1-1 - TRBV19 - CASSISQNTEAFF TGTGCCAGTAGTATAAGCCAGAACACTGAAGCTTTCTTT
16 TRBJ1-4 - TRBV3-1/TRBV3-2 - CASSARRAGGNEKLFF TGTGCCAGCAGCGCCCGGCGGGCGGGGGGTAATGAAAAACTGTTTTTT
13 TRBJ2-7 - TRBV6-5 - CASNGPGKSEQYF TGTGCCAGCAATGGGCCGGGAAAATCCGAGCAGTACTTC
15 TRBJ1-4 - TRBV27 - CASSELGQDNEKLFF TGTGCCAGCAGTGAGTTGGGTCAAGATAATGAAAAACTGTTTTTT
17 TRBJ1-3 - TRBV19 - CASSITGQRFSGNTIYF TGTGCCAGTAGTATCACTGGACAGAGATTCTCTGGAAACACCATATATTTT
14 TRBJ1-5 TRBD1 TRBV19 - CASSIGQGVGPQHF TGTGCCAGTAGTATCGGACAGGGAGTTGGGCCCCAGCATTTT
15 TRBJ2-2 TRBD2 TRBV9 - CASSVLAGGTGELFF TGTGCCAGCAGCGTTTTAGCGGGAGGTACCGGGGAGCTGTTTTTT
15 TRBJ2-7 TRBD1 TRBV7-6 - CASSLLGGGLDEQYF TGTGCCAGCAGCTTACTAGGGGGCGGGCTGGACGAGCAGTACTTC
11 TRBJ2-3 - TRBV14 - CASSIGDTQYF TGTGCCAGCAGCATCGGAGATACGCAGTATTTT
16 TRBJ2-7 TRBD1 TRBV7-2 many CASSPVSGTGNYEQYF TGTGCCAGCAGCCCCGTCTCCGGGACAGGGAACTACGAGCAGTACTTC
13 TRBJ2-1 TRBD1 TRBV10-2 - CASGQGAGNEQFF TGCGCCAGCGGGCAGGGGGCCGGGAATGAGCAGTTCTTC
11 TRBJ1-2 - TRBV2 - CASQQGNGYTF TGTGCCAGCCAGCAGGGTAATGGCTACACCTTC
14 TRBJ2-7 - TRBV15 - CATSASLPSYEQYF TGTGCCACCAGCGCGAGCCTGCCCTCCTACGAGCAGTACTTC
15 TRBJ2-6 - TRBV5-1 - CASSLTVTGANVLTF TGCGCCAGCAGCTTGACGGTGACTGGGGCCAACGTCCTGACTTTC
18 TRBJ2-5 - TRBV1 once CTSSSGLAGVEVKETQYF TGCACCAGCAGCTCGGGACTAGCGGGAGTAGAGGTGAAAGAGACCCAGTACTTC
15 TRBJ1-2 - TRBV5-8 - CASSTRQVYIYGYTF TGTGCCAGCAGCACAAGACAGGTTTATATCTATGGCTACACCTTC
15 TRBJ2-1 TRBD1 TRBV5-1 - CASTSGQGSYNEQFF TGCGCCAGCACTTCGGGACAGGGATCCTACAATGAGCAGTTCTTC
14 TRBJ2-2 TRBD1 TRBV7-2 once CASSWGQYTGELFF TGTGCCAGCAGCTGGGGACAGTACACCGGGGAGCTGTTTTTT
15 TRBJ1-2 - TRBV5-6 - CASSLAVGKYYGYTF TGTGCCAGCAGCTTGGCCGTGGGAAAATACTATGGCTACACCTTC
15 TRBJ1-5 - TRBV3-1/TRBV3-2 - CASSQARPGMSPQHF TGTGCCAGCAGCCAAGCCCGGCCGGGAATGAGCCCCCAGCATTTT
12 TRBJ2-1 - TRBV19 - CASSKQGHEQFF TGTGCCAGTAGTAAACAGGGCCATGAGCAGTTCTTC
16 TRBJ1-5 - TRBV30 - CAWSVRGRGGNQPQHF TGTGCCTGGAGTGTACGAGGCAGGGGAGGCAATCAGCCCCAGCATTTT
16 TRBJ2-2 TRBD2 TRBV5-1 - CASSLAGRGDTGELFF TGCGCCAGCAGCTTGGCCGGGAGGGGGGACACCGGGGAGCTGTTTTTT
16 TRBJ1-5 TRBD1 TRBV5-1 - CASSLGTGGFTQPQHF TGCGCCAGCAGCCTAGGGACAGGGGGATTTACGCAGCCCCAGCATTTT
15 TRBJ2-1 TRBD2 TRBV5-4 - CASSHSGSPYNEQFF TGTGCCAGCAGCCATAGCGGGAGCCCCTACAATGAGCAGTTCTTC
15 TRBJ1-5 - TRBV5-5 - CASSFSLAAHLPQHF TGTGCCAGCAGCTTCTCACTGGCAGCCCATCTGCCCCAGCATTTT
15 TRBJ1-5 - TRBV6-5 - CASSREPEGNQPQHF TGTGCCAGCAGTAGGGAACCTGAGGGCAATCAGCCCCAGCATTTT
15 TRBJ1-6 - TRBV28 - CASSEQGYYNSPLHF TGTGCCAGCAGCGAACAGGGCTATTATAATTCACCCCTCCACTTT
16 TRBJ2-1 - TRBV11-2 - CASSTSGLLKYNEQFF TGTGCCAGCAGCACCTCAGGGTTATTAAAATACAATGAGCAGTTCTTC
18 TRBJ2-6 TRBD2 TRBV30 - CASVRTSGTSSGANVLTF TGTGCCTCAGTCCGGACTAGCGGGACGAGCTCTGGGGCCAACGTCCTGACTTTC